The 28 T cell receptor beta chains presented below share a single source sample, sequenced in a study of healthy donors' naive CD4 and CD8 T cells. A linear amplification protocol produced the TCR libraries from about 510 ng of total RNA. Each CDR3 protein is one row after TCRdb ran MiXCR on the reads. The table lists roughly 200,000 distinct CDR3 sequences, over 60% of them singletons. Specimen: naive CD4+ and CD8+ T cells sorted from blood, pooled from several donors. Receptor source: a pool of human donors in good health; the sample pools cells from several healthy donors.

This sequence joins TRBV6-5 and TRBJ2-7; TRBD2 is a possible D gene (5 bases). The ends were cut back, 6 bases at V and 0 bases at J, with 12 bases in the middle. Germline loops: CDR1 MNHEY, CDR2 SVGAGI. This CDR3 is built from 14 residues. The CDR3 nucleotides are TGTGCCAGCAGGAGAGCGGAGAGCTCCTACGAGCAGTACTTC. Its translation is CASRRAESSYEQYF.

The chain combines TRBV29-1 with TRBJ2-1; TRBD1 matches at 7 bases. This CDR3 contains 15 residues. The germline gives CDR1 SQVTM, CDR2 ANQGSEA. The V gene end was trimmed by 1 base and the J gene end by 8 bases; junction bases not matched to a gene: 11. CDR3 sequence (DNA): TGCAGCGTTGAAGGGTTAAGGGGACAGCACGATGAGCAGTTCTTC. It yields the protein CSVEGLRGQHDEQFF.

This clonotype has more than one count but fewer than ten. This chain connects TRBV27 to TRBJ2-1; D possibly corresponds to TRBD2 (6 bases). This CDR3 contains 12 residues. The germline V gene has CDR1 MNHEY and CDR2 SMNVEV (reference sequence). V shed 4 bases and J shed 8 bases, with 9 bases lying between them. This CDR3 reads CASSSTSYEQFF. CDR3 DNA: TGTGCCAGCAGTTCCACTAGCTATGAGCAGTTCTTC.

This sequence joins TRBV5-1 and TRBJ2-1, with D possibly TRBD1 on 5 matching bases. The CDR3 is 14 amino acids. Germline lookup yields CDR1 SGHRS and CDR2 YFSETQ. Trimming left V 0 bases short and J 6 bases short, with 10 bases between. CDR3 sequence: CASSLDRWTNEQFF. CDR3 in DNA: TGCGCCAGCAGCTTGGACAGGTGGACCAATGAGCAGTTCTTC.

This clonotype was found a few times. This chain connects TRBV29-1 to TRBJ2-1, with D possibly being TRBD2 (5 bases). V lost 0 bases and J 8 bases, leaving 8 bases between the germline ends. Germline CDR1 reads SQVTM; CDR2 reads ANQGSEA. This CDR3 has 12 amino acids. The CDR3 nucleotides are TGCAGCGTTGAAGAACTAGTGGATGAGCAGTTCTTC. It is translated as CSVEELVDEQFF.

This chain uses TRBV27 with TRBJ2-5; 7 nucleotides agree with TRBD2. The V and J ends lost 1 base and 5 bases, in that order; junction bases with no gene match: 19. Germline CDR1 MNHEY, CDR2 SMNVEV (reference sequence). This CDR3 spans 19 amino acids. CDR3 nucleotide sequence: TGTGCCAGCAGTTTATTCGGTCCCGATGGGGTGGGGGGGATGGAGACCCAGTACTTC. Translating gives CASSLFGPDGVGGMETQYF.

In this sample, this clonotype turned up once. This chain connects TRBV7-2 to TRBJ2-7; tentatively, D is TRBD2 (5 bases). V lost 4 bases and J lost 1, with 8 bases in between. CDR1 SGHTA and CDR2 FQGNSA come from the germline V gene. The CDR3 is 13 amino acids. The CDR3 DNA is TGTGCCAGCAGCTCCGGGGTATCCTACGAGCAGTACTTC. Translated: CASSSGVSYEQYF.

The chain is built from TRBV6-5 and TRBJ2-1, with 14 bases lining up with TRBD2. This CDR3 is built from 17 residues. Germline lookup yields CDR1 MNHEY and CDR2 SVGAGI. J gave up 4 bases and V 0 bases, and 2 bases lay outside the gene matches. CDR3: CASSYSGLAGAYNEQFF. The CDR3 DNA follows: TGTGCCAGCAGTTACTCGGGACTAGCGGGGGCTTACAATGAGCAGTTCTTC.

The genes are TRBV19 and TRBJ2-5, with a weak D call TRBD1 (5 bases). The CDR3 has 16 residues. The germline V gene has CDR1 LNHDA and CDR2 SQIVND (reference sequence). Trimming pared 5 bases from V and 1 base from J, leaving 17 bases between. CDR3 nucleotides: TGTGCCAGTAGTCCACGATCGGACAAGGGCCAAGAGACCCAGTACTTC. This sequence encodes CASSPRSDKGQETQYF.

The rearrangement links TRBV29-1 to TRBJ2-7; 10 nucleotides match TRBD2. Germline-derived CDR1 and CDR2 are SQVTM and ANQGSEA. The CDR3 has 14 residues. V trimming: 3 bases; J trimming: 2 bases; junction bases outside the gene matches: 4. CDR3 DNA sequence: TGCAGCGTTGATCTAGCGGGGGATGCCTACGAGCAGTACTTC. Residues: CSVDLAGDAYEQYF.

This chain uses TRBV29-1 with TRBJ1-2, with D hard to call. The length of the CDR3 is 13 residues. Trimming stripped 0 bases from V and 5 bases from J, with 10 bases between. Germline V gene sequence: CDR1 SQVTM, CDR2 ANQGSEA. CDR3 amino acids: CSVEDRADYGYTF. For the CDR3, the DNA is TGCAGCGTTGAAGATAGGGCAGATTATGGCTACACCTTC. The full variable domain, rest sourced from reference TRBV29-1 and TRBJ1-2, is SAVISQKPSRDICQRGTSLTIQCQVDSQVTMMFWYRQQPGQSLTLIATANQGSEATYESGFVIDKFPISRPNLTFSTLTVSNMSPEDSSIYLCSVEDRADYGYTFGSGTRLTVV.

In this sample, this clonotype turned up a few times. The CDR3 region is CASRTRRYEKLFF. The CDR3 DNA is TGTGCCAGCAGGACTCGGCGGTATGAAAAACTGTTTTTT. The chain links TRBV6-5 to TRBJ1-4, with D uncertain. Germline V gives CDR1 MNHEY, CDR2 SVGAGI. V was trimmed by 6 bases and J by 6 bases, leaving 11 bases between them. This CDR3 is built from 13 residues.

V is TRBV6-5 and J is TRBJ2-5; D may be TRBD1 or TRBD2 (5 bases each). CDR3 length equals 16 residues. Trimming removed 4 bases from V and 1 base from J, with 16 bases in between. Germline V lookup: CDR1 MNHEY, CDR2 SVGAGI. In nucleotides, the CDR3 is TGTGCCAGCAGTTGGGGCTTAACTAGGTTCCAAGAGACCCAGTACTTC. Translated: CASSWGLTRFQETQYF.

The CDR3 is CASSSGTGRGEQYV. The CDR3 nucleotides are TGTGCCAGCAGTTCAGGGACAGGCCGGGGTGAGCAGTACGTC. The chain employs TRBV27 and TRBJ2-7; 8 bases line up with TRBD1. V was pared by 4 bases and J by 7 bases, with 9 bases of the junction left unmatched. The length of the CDR3 is 14 residues. Germline V gene lookup returns CDR1 MNHEY and CDR2 SMNVEV (reference sequence).

This chain joins TRBV29-1 and TRBJ2-7, with a tentative D call TRBD2 (5 bases). The CDR3 extends over 13 amino acids. V lost 4 bases, J lost 2 bases, and 12 bases lay in between. Germline assignment: CDR1 SQVTM and CDR2 ANQGSEA. CDR3 nucleotide sequence: TGCAGCGTTGTGCCGCACGGGACCTACGAGCAGTACTTC. Translation: CSVVPHGTYEQYF.

The chain has TRBV6-5 and TRBJ1-2, with 10 bases matching TRBD1. This CDR3 region has 16 residues. Germline V gives CDR1 MNHEY, CDR2 SVGAGI. Germline trimming cut 6 bases from V and 4 bases from J; bases unmatched to any gene: 11. The CDR3 coding sequence is TGTGCCAGCAGCTTGGGACAGGGGCCCCCAGGCTATGGCTACACCTTC. The encoded protein is CASSLGQGPPGYGYTF.

The CDR3 loop reads CASSPRGPYEQYF. Written as DNA, the CDR3 is TGTGCCAGTAGTCCCCGGGGTCCCTACGAGCAGTACTTC. The chain combines TRBV19 with TRBJ2-7; maybe TRBD2 (5 bases). CDR1 LNHDA and CDR2 SQIVND come from the germline V gene (reference sequence). Trimming removed 5 bases at V and 2 bases at J, with 10 bases between. The CDR3 sequence is 13 residues long.

Only a few counts were recorded for this clonotype. V and J are TRBV10-3 and TRBJ2-7; D remains ambiguous. V was cut by 3 bases and J by 3 bases, with 12 bases left in between. The CDR3 runs to 14 residues. CDR1 is ENHRY, CDR2 SYGVKD, per germline. DNA of the CDR3: TGTGCCATCAGTGACATGAATGCGAACTACGAGCAGTACTTC. Protein: CAISDMNANYEQYF.

V and J are TRBV19 and TRBJ1-5; D gene ambiguous. There are 18 residues in the CDR3. Trimming took off 4 bases at V and 0 bases at J, with 19 bases between the two ends. Germline assignment: CDR1 LNHDA and CDR2 SQIVND (reference sequence). For the CDR3, the DNA is TGTGCCAGTAGTAAGGACCGGCGAGGATGGGATAGCAATCAGCCCCAGCATTTT. Translation: CASSKDRRGWDSNQPQHF.

The chain couples TRBV5-5 to TRBJ1-2; D not certain. Trimming pared 0 bases from V and 4 bases from J, leaving 13 bases between. Per the germline V gene, CDR1 is SGHKS and CDR2 is YYEKEE (reference sequence). This CDR3 is 15 amino acids long. This CDR3 is CASSLAGAGIYGYTF. The CDR3 region has the DNA TGTGCCAGCAGCTTGGCCGGAGCCGGAATCTATGGCTACACCTTC.

The J gene is TRBJ2-7, the V gene TRBV20-1; 8 nucleotides match TRBD2. V shed 4 bases and J 7 bases; nucleotides not matched to a gene: 15. Germline-derived CDR1 and CDR2 are DFQATT and SNEGSKA (reference sequence). The CDR3 sequence is 15 residues long. The CDR3 sequence: CSAKLTSGPDFEQYF. For the CDR3, the DNA is TGCAGTGCTAAACTAACTAGCGGCCCCGACTTTGAGCAGTACTTC.

The table lists this clonotype with a few counts. The chain is built from TRBV6-2 or TRBV6-3 and TRBJ1-1; D might be TRBD1 (5 bases). Germline V lookup: CDR1 MNHEY, CDR2 SVGEGT. Trimming left V 1 base short and J 1 base short, with 7 bases between. There are 14 residues in the CDR3. The DNA for the CDR3 is TGTGCCAGCAGTTACTTAAGGGGGAACACTGAAGCTTTCTTT. Protein sequence: CASSYLRGNTEAFF.

This chain connects TRBV6-5 to TRBJ1-6; D is ambiguous. Germline V gene data show CDR1 as MNHEY and CDR2 as SVGAGI. This CDR3 comprises 18 residues. Trimming pared 2 bases from V and 0 bases from J, leaving 14 bases between. In DNA, the CDR3 is TGTGCCAGCAGTTACGTCATGACGGCCAGCTCCTATAATTCACCCCTCCACTTT. Protein: CASSYVMTASSYNSPLHF.

The chain employs TRBV27 and TRBJ2-7; 7 bases match TRBD1. J gave up 0 bases and V 1 base, and 6 bases lay outside the gene matches. CDR1 is MNHEY and CDR2 is SMNVEV in the germline V gene (reference sequence). The CDR3 runs 16 residues. CDR3 sequence: CASSLWSGQHSYEQYF. CDR3 bases: TGTGCCAGCAGTTTATGGTCGGGACAGCACTCCTACGAGCAGTACTTC.

The chain carries TRBV5-5 and TRBJ1-5; D is perhaps TRBD1 (6 bases). Per germline, CDR1 SGHKS and CDR2 YYEKEE (reference sequence). The CDR3 has 12 amino acids. V was cut by 3 bases and J by 11 bases, with 12 bases left in between. CDR3 sequence (DNA): TGTGCCAGCAGCTCCACAGGGTCGGCCCAGCATTTT. Translation gives CASSSTGSAQHF.

This chain connects TRBV5-4 to TRBJ2-7; D gene uncertain. Between the trimmed V and J ends, which lost 5 bases and 0 bases, there was a span of 18 bases. Germline loops: CDR1 SGHNT, CDR2 YYREEE (reference sequence). This CDR3 is 16 amino acids long. The CDR3 DNA sequence: TGTGCCAGCAGGCACAGCACGGCCTTAACCTCCTACGAGCAGTACTTC. Its translation: CASRHSTALTSYEQYF.

V usage is TRBV27 and J usage is TRBJ1-2; D is possibly TRBD1 (6 bases). V lost 5 bases to trimming and J lost 1 base, with 11 bases between them. This CDR3 has 14 amino acids. In germline, CDR1 is MNHEY, CDR2 SMNVEV (reference sequence). CDR3 sequence: CASSRYRVNYGYTF. CDR3 sequence (DNA): TGTGCCAGCAGTCGATACAGGGTTAACTATGGCTACACCTTC.

This clonotype was found a few times. CDR3 bases: TGCAGCGTTGAAGAGGGACTAGCGGTCTACAATGAGCAGTTCTTC. This encodes CSVEEGLAVYNEQFF. The chain links TRBV29-1 to TRBJ2-1, with TRBD2 matching over 11 bases. CDR1 is SQVTM, CDR2 ANQGSEA, per germline. CDR3 length equals 15 residues. With V trimmed by 0 bases and J by 3 bases, 1 base remained unmatched.